The sequence of this T cell receptor beta chain was determined in a study of vaccination and CD4 T cells after COVID-19. The Oncomine TCR Beta short-read assay sequenced DNA from cultured CD4+ T cells. A single record per CDR3 protein comes from TCRdb applying MiXCR to the PCR reads. This repertoire shows about 20,000 distinct CDR3 sequences, 40% to 45% found once; its top ten account for approximately 13%. Treatment defined: approximately 9-day PBMC culture with coronavirus spike peptide pools or control peptides (ViraFEST assay). This clonotype appeared a few times. Its target is not known. Germline V lookup: CDR1 DFQATT, CDR2 SNEGSKA (reference sequence). Trimming at V came to 0 bases and at J to 3 bases, leaving 7 bases not matched to a gene. The CDR3 contains 15 residues.

This chain links TRBV20-1 with TRBJ1-2; 7 bases are a match to TRBD1. Sequencing input: CD4+ T cells from blood, cultured in vitro. The receptor's source is a human donor who had recovered from COVID-19. CDR3 loop: CSARDSRGQYYGYTF. For the CDR3, the DNA is TGCAGTGCTAGAGATTCGAGGGGGCAGTACTATGGCTACACCTTC.